The source of this TCR beta chain is a study of blood T cell repertoires in COVID-19. Study overall: PBMCs, B-cell-depleted T cells, or T cells provided the cDNA or gDNA that made up the material.

The protocol was immunoSEQ multiplex PCR, while the TCRdb copy is restricted to in-frame clones and leaves out a portion. This sample yields some 200,000 clones, of which 84% are seen a single time; more than 4.5% belongs to the top ten. CDR3 length equals 12 residues. V dropped 6 bases and J dropped 7 bases, with 10 bases sitting between them. Turning to this clone: This sample also contains other DNA sequences that code for the same CDR3.

This TCR came from a woman aged 55-75 years who had recovered from COVID-19. The sample comprised peripheral blood. The chain employs TRBV12-3 or TRBV12-4 and TRBJ1-5; no firm D call. The CDR3 loop is CASSSSRQPQHF. CDR3 nucleotide sequence: TGTGCCAGCAGCTCCTCCAGACAGCCCCAGCATTTT.